The sequence of this T cell receptor beta chain was determined in a study of blood T cell repertoires in COVID-19. Study context: Collection of acute and convalescent COVID-19 samples took place in the United States, Italy and Spain.

This clone has only one observation. The CDR3 totals 17 residues. The germline V and J ends were trimmed by 8 bases and 2 bases, with 24 bases remaining between them. Per the germline V gene, CDR1 is SGHAT and CDR2 is FQNNGV. Libraries were prepared by immunoSEQ multiplex PCR; TCRdb keeps only in-frame clonotypes and omits some of them. In the table there are 230,000 or so clones, about 90% of which are singletons. Clinical histories supplied by participants themselves formed the basis of cohort assignment. The V call is TRBV11-2, the J call TRBJ1-2; D gene ambiguous. The source is a woman aged 50 to 60 with acute COVID-19. The sequencing input was PBMCs or T cells enriched from blood (not recorded which). Here the CDR3 reads CASRRISVSGVNYGYTF. Written as DNA, the CDR3 is TGTGCCAGCCGTCGGATCTCGGTATCCGGGGTAAACTATGGCTACACCTTC.